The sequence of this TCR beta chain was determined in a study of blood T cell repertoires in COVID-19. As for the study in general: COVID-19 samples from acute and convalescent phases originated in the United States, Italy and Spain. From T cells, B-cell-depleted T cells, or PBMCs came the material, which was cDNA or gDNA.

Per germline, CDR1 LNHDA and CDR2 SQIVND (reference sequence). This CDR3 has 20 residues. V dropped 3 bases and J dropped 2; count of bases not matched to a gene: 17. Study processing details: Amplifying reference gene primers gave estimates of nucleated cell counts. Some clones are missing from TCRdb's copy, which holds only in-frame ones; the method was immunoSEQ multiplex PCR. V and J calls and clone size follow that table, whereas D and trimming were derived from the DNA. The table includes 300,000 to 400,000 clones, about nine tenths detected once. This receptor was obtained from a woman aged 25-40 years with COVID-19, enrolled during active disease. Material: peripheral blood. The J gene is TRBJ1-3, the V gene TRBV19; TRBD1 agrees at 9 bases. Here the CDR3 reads CASSIDRDRVFYFAGNTIYF. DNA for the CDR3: TGTGCCAGTAGTATTGACCGGGACAGGGTATTTTATTTCGCTGGAAACACCATATATTTT.